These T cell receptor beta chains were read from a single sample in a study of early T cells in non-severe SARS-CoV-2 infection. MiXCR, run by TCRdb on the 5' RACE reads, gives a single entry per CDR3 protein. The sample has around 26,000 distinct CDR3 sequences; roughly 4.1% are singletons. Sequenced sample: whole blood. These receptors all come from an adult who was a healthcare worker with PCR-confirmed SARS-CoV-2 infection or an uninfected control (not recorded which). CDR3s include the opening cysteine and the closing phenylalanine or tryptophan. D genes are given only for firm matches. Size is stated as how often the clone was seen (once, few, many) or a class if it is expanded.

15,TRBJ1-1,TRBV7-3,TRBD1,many,CASSLGGTVNTEAFF
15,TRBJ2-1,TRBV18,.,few,CASSPPGGRPNEQIF
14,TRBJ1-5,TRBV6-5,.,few,CASSLMGGNQPQHF
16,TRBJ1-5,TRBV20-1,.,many,CSAREWRRGSNQPQHF
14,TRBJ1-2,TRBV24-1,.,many,CATSPTGWGRGYTF
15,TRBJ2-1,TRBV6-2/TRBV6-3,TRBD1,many,CASSSTGIPYNEQFF
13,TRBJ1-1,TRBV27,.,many,CASSRRGSSEAFF
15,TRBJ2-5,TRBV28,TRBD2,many,CASSLTSGGQETQYF
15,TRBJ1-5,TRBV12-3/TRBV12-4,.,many,CASTLARGTVQPQHF
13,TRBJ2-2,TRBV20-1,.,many,CSVQFANTGELFF
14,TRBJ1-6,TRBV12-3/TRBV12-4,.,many,CASRPLRGNSPLHF
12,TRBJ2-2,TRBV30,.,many,CACYMNTGELFF
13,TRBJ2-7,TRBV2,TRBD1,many,CASSYDRGYEQYF
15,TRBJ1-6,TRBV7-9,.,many,CASSPLVEQNSPLHF
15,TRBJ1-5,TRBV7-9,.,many,CASSSSTGTNQPQHF
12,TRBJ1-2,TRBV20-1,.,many,CSALQDNYGYTF